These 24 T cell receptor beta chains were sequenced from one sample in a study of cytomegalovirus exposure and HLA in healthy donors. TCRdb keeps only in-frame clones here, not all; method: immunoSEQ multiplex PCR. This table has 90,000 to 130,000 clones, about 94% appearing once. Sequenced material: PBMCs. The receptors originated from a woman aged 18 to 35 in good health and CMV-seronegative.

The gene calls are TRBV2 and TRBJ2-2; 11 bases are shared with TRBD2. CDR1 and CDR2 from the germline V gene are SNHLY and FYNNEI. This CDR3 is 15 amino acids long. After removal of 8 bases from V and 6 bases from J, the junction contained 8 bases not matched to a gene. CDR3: CASLALAGVPGELFF. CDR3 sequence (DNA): TGTGCCAGCCTGGCACTAGCGGGGGTGCCCGGGGAGCTGTTTTTT.

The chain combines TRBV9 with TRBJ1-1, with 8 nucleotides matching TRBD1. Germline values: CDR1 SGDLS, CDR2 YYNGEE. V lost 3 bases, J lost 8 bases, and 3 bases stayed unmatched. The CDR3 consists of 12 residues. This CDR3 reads CASSEGTGEAFF. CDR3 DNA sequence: TGTGCCAGCAGCGAAGGGACAGGAGAAGCTTTCTTT.

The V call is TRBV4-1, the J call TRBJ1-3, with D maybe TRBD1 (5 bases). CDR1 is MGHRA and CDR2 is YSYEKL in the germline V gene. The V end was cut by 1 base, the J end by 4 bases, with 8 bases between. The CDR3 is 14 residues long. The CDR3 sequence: CASSQGQGGNTIYF. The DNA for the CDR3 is TGCGCCAGCAGCCAAGGGCAGGGAGGAAACACCATATATTTT.

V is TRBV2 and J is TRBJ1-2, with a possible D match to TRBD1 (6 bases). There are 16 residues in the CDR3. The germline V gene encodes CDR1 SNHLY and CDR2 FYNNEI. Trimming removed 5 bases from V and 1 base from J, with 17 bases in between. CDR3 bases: TGTGCCAGCAGTTTTTTCAGGGAAGGGGGTAACTATGGCTACACCTTC. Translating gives CASSFFREGGNYGYTF.

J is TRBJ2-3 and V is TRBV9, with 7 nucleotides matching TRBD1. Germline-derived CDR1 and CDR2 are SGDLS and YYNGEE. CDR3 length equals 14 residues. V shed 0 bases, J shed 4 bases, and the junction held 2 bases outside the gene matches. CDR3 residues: CASSVGQGADTQYF. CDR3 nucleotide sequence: TGTGCCAGCAGCGTAGGCCAGGGGGCAGATACGCAGTATTTT.

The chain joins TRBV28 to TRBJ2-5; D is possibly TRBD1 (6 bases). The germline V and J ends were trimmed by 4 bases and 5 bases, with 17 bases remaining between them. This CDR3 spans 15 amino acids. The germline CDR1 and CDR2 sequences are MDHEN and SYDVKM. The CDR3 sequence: CASSSPATGLETQYF. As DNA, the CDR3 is TGTGCCAGCAGTTCCCCCGCTACAGGGTTGGAGACCCAGTACTTC.

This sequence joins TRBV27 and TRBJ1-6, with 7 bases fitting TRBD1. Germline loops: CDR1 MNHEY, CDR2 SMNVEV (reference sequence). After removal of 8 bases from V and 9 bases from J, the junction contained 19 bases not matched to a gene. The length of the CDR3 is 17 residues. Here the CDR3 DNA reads TGTGCCAGCTCACAAATAACAGGGACAGCCTCTATTTCACCCCTCCACTTT. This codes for CASSQITGTASISPLHF.

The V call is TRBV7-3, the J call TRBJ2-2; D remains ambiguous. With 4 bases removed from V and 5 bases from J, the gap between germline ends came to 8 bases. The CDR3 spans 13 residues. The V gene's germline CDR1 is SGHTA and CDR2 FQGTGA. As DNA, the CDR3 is TGTGCCAGCAGCTATCTAGGAACCGGGGAGCTGTTTTTT. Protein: CASSYLGTGELFF.

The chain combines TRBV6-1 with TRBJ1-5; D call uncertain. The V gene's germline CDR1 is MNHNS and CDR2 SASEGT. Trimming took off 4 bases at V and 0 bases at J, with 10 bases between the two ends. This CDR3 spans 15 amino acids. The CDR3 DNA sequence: TGTGCCAGCAGTGCTTGGTCGGGTAGCAATCAGCCCCAGCATTTT. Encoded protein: CASSAWSGSNQPQHF.

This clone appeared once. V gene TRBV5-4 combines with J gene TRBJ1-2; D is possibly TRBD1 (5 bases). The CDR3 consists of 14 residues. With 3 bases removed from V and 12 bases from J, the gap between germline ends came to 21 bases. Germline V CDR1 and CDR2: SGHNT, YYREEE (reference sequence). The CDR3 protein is CASSSSGPGGWDTF. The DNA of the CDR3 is TGTGCCAGCAGCTCCTCGGGACCCGGGGGTTGGGACACCTTC.

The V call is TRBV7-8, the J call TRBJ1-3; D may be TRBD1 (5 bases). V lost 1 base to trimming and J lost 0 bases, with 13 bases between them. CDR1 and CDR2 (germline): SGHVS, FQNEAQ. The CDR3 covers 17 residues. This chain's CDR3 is CASSLGGDRRSGNTIYF. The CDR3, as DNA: TGTGCCAGCAGCTTAGGCGGGGACCGCCGCTCTGGAAACACCATATATTTT. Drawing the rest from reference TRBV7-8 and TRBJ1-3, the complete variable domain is GAGVSQSPRYKVAKRGQDVALRCDPISGHVSLFWYQQALGQGPEFLTYFQNEAQLDKSGLPSDRFFAERPEGSVSTLKIQRTQQEDSAVYLCASSLGGDRRSGNTIYFGEGSWLTVV.

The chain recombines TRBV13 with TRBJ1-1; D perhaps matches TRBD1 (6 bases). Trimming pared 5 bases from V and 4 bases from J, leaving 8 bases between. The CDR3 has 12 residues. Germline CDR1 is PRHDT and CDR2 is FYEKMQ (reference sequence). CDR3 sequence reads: CASSVRGTEAFF. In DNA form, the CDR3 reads TGTGCCAGCAGCGTCAGGGGCACTGAAGCTTTCTTT.

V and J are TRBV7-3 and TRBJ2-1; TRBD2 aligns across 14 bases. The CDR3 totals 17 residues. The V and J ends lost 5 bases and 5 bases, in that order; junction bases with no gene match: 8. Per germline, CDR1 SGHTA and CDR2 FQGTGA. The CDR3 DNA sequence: TGTGCCAGCAGCCCCCACGGACTAGCGGGGGGCCACAATGAGCAGTTCTTC. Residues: CASSPHGLAGGHNEQFF.

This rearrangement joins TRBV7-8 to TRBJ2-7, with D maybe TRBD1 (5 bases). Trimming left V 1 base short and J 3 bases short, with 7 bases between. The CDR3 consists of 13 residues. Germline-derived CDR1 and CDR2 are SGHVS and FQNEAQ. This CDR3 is CASSLVGDYEQYF. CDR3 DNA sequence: TGTGCCAGCAGCTTAGTAGGGGACTACGAGCAGTACTTC.

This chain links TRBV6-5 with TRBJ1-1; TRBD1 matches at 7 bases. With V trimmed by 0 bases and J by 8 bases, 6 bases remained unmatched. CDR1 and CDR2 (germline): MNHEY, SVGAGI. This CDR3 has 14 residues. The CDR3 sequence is CASSYSGRTGEAFF. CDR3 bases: TGTGCCAGCAGTTACTCGGGACGGACAGGAGAAGCTTTCTTT.

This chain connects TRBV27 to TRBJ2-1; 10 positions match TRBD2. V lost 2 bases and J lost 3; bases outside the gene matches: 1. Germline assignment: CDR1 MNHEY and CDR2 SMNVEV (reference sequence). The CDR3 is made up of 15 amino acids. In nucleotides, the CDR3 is TGTGCCAGCAGTTTACTAGCGGGGGACTACAATGAGCAGTTCTTC. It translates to CASSLLAGDYNEQFF.

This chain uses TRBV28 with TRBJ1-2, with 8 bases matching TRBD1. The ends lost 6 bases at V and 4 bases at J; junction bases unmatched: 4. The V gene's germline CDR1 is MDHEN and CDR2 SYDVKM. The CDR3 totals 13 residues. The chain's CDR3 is CASSPDRAYGYTF. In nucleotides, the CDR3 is TGTGCCAGCAGCCCGGACAGGGCCTATGGCTACACCTTC.

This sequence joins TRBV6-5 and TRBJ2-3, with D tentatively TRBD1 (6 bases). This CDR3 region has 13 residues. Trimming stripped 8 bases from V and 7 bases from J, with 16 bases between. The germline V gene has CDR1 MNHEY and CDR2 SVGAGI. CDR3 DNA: TGTGCCAGCGGCTATACGACAGGATATACGCAGTATTTT. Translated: CASGYTTGYTQYF.

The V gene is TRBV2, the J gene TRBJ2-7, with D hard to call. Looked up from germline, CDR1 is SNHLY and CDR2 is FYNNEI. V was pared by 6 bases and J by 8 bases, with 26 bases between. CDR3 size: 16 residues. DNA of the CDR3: TGTGCCAGCAGGCCCTCCGCCGGGTCCGGTACGCTCCAGCAGTACTTC. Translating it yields CASRPSAGSGTLQQYF.

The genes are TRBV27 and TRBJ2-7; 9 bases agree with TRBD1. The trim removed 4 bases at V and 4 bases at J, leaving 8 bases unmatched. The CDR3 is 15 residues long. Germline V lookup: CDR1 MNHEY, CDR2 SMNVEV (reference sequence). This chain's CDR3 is CASSSGQGPVYEQYF. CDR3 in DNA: TGTGCCAGCAGTTCCGGACAGGGGCCGGTATACGAGCAGTACTTC.

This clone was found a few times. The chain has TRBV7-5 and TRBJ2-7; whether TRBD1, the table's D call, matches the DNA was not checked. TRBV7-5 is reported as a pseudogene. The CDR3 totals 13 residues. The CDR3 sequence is CARRWTGIHEQYF. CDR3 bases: TGTGCCAGAAGGTGGACAGGAATACACGAGCAGTACTTC.

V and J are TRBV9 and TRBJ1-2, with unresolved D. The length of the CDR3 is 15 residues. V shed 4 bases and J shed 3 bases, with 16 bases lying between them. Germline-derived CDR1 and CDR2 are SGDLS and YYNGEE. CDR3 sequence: CASSLTMAEDYGYTF. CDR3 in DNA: TGTGCCAGCAGCCTTACAATGGCAGAAGACTATGGCTACACCTTC.

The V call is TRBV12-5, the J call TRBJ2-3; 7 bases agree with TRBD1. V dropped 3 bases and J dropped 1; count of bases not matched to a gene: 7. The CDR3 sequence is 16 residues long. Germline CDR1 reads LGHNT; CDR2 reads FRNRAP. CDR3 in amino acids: CASGFSGTDGTDTQYF. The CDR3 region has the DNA TGTGCTAGTGGTTTTAGTGGGACAGACGGCACAGATACGCAGTATTTT. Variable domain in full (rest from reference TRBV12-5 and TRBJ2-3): DARVTQTPRHKVTEMGQEVTMRCQPILGHNTVFWYRQTMMQGLELLAYFRNRAPLDDSGMPKDRFSAEMPDATLATLKIQPSEPRDSAVYFCASGFSGTDGTDTQYFGPGTRLTVL.

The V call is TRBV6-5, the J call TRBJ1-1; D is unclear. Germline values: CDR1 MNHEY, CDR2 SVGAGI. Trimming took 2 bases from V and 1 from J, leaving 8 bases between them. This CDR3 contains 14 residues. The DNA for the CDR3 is TGTGCCAGCAGTTACCATCAGTCGAACACTGAAGCTTTCTTT. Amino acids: CASSYHQSNTEAFF.